This T cell receptor (beta chain) was found in a study of shared clonotypes between healthy human individuals. Study in general: Those who served as donors were a couple of women and three men between the ages of 18 and 49.

V was cut by 2 bases and J by 2 bases, with 16 bases left in between. From germline, CDR1 is MNHEY and CDR2 SVGAGI. The CDR3 runs to 16 residues. This clone showed up just a few times. For each subset, genomic DNA was distributed in equal portions over several immunoSEQ plates. Here immunoSEQ multiplex PCR was the method, and the copy in TCRdb shows in-frame clones only, minus some. The table shows roughly 95,000 clones, with approximately 44% occurring only once. The chain is built from TRBV6-5 and TRBJ2-7; D gene uncertain. Material for sequencing was PBMCs. The sequence was collected from a woman aged 40 to 49 in good health. Some clones in this sample may be carry-over from other donors' samples. The CDR3 DNA is TGTGCCAGCAGTTACAGAGCGACGCCCTCCACCTACGAGCAGTACTTC. Translated, it gives CASSYRATPSTYEQYF.